The 9 T cell receptor beta chains presented below share a single source sample, sequenced in a study of breast tumors, draining lymph nodes, adjacent tissues. TCRdb reanalysed the multiplex PCR reads using MiXCR and keeps one entry per CDR3 protein. The table shows 200,000 or so distinct CDR3 sequences, with roughly 31% occurring only once. The lymph nodes were axillary draining lymph nodes from breast cancer patients. The sequenced material came from axillary lymph node tissue. The receptors shown here come from a female donor with breast cancer. Some clones in this sample may be carry-over from other donors' samples.

This clonotype was picked up many times. This rearrangement joins TRBV19 to TRBJ2-7; D is possibly TRBD1 (5 bases). CDR1 and CDR2 from the germline V gene are LNHDA and SQIVND (reference sequence). The CDR3 loop spans 14 amino acids. Trimming cost V 4 bases and J 3 bases, with 13 bases left between them. CDR3 nucleotides: TGTGCCAGTAGTAAATTAGGGGTTGGCTACGAGCAGTACTTC. It encodes CASSKLGVGYEQYF.

Here the CDR3 DNA reads TGTGCCAGCAGCCGCTTCCCGGGAGGGGAAAAACTGTTTTTT. Its protein is CASSRFPGGEKLFF. The J gene is TRBJ1-4, the V gene TRBV6-5; D not certain. Germline-derived CDR1 and CDR2 are MNHEY and SVGAGI. The CDR3 runs 14 residues. Trimming took off 6 bases at V and 8 bases at J, with 16 bases between the two ends.

The chain joins TRBV2 to TRBJ2-1, with a tentative D call TRBD1 (5 bases). The germline CDR1 and CDR2 sequences are SNHLY and FYNNEI. This CDR3 contains 13 residues. The CDR3 spells CASFRVSYNEQFF. The CDR3 DNA follows: TGTGCTAGCTTCAGGGTCTCCTACAATGAGCAGTTCTTC.

This clonotype was seen at least ten times. This CDR3 reads CASRTGTSGIEQYF. The CDR3 DNA reads as TGTGCCAGCAGAACCGGGACTAGCGGGATAGAGCAGTACTTC. The V call is TRBV2, the J call TRBJ2-7, with 13 bases matching TRBD2. The CDR3 has 14 amino acids. CDR1 is SNHLY and CDR2 is FYNNEI in the germline V gene. After removal of 6 bases from V and 7 bases from J, the junction contained 6 bases not matched to a gene.

The sample holds many counts of this clonotype. The V and J genes are TRBV6-5 and TRBJ2-6; D is unresolved. V was pared by 3 bases and J by 0 bases, with 6 bases between. The germline V gene has CDR1 MNHEY and CDR2 SVGAGI. There are 15 residues in the CDR3. The CDR3 here is CASSYPPSGANVLTF. The CDR3 DNA follows: TGTGCCAGCAGTTATCCACCCTCTGGGGCCAACGTCCTGACTTTC.

In its sample, this clonotype was seen a few times. The chain has TRBV5-6 and TRBJ2-5, with 15 nucleotides matching TRBD2. Germline CDR1 and CDR2: SGHDT and YYEEEE. V was clipped by 4 bases and J by 4 bases; unmatched bases: 5. The CDR3 is 16 amino acids. The CDR3: CASSGRTSGGAETQYF. The CDR3 nucleotides read TGTGCCAGCAGCGGGCGGACTAGCGGGGGGGCAGAGACCCAGTACTTC.

With respect to this clonotype: This may be a read error, as it is one base from a much larger clone. The V and J genes are TRBV6-1 and TRBJ2-7; TRBD1 matches 11 bases. The CDR3 contains 14 residues. Germline V gene lookup returns CDR1 MNHNS and CDR2 SASEGT. Here the CDR3 reads CTSEDRGLPYEQYF. CDR3 coding DNA: TGTACCAGCGAGGACAGGGGGCTACCCTACGAGCAGTACTTC.

In its sample, this clonotype was seen many times. The rearrangement uses TRBV3-1 and TRBJ2-5; D is undetermined. V dropped 0 bases and J dropped 7 bases, with 6 bases sitting between them. There are 12 residues in the CDR3. CDR1 LGHDT and CDR2 YNNKEL come from the germline V gene (reference sequence). The CDR3 reads CASSQDPRTQYF. The CDR3 coding sequence is TGTGCCAGCAGCCAAGACCCCCGGACCCAGTACTTC.

CDR3 sequence: CASSVGNGYNSPLHF. CDR3 DNA: TGTGCCAGCAGCGTAGGTAACGGTTATAATTCACCCCTCCACTTT. V is TRBV9 and J is TRBJ1-6; D call uncertain. Germline values: CDR1 SGDLS, CDR2 YYNGEE. V was pared by 0 bases and J by 4 bases, with 8 bases between. The CDR3 extends over 15 amino acids. Looking up the rest from reference TRBV9 and TRBJ1-6 gives the full variable domain: DSGVTQTPKHLITATGQRVTLRCSPRSGDLSVYWYQQSLDQGLQFLIQYYNGEERAKGNILERFSAQQFPDLHSELNLSSLELGDSALYFCASSVGNGYNSPLHFGNGTRLTVT.